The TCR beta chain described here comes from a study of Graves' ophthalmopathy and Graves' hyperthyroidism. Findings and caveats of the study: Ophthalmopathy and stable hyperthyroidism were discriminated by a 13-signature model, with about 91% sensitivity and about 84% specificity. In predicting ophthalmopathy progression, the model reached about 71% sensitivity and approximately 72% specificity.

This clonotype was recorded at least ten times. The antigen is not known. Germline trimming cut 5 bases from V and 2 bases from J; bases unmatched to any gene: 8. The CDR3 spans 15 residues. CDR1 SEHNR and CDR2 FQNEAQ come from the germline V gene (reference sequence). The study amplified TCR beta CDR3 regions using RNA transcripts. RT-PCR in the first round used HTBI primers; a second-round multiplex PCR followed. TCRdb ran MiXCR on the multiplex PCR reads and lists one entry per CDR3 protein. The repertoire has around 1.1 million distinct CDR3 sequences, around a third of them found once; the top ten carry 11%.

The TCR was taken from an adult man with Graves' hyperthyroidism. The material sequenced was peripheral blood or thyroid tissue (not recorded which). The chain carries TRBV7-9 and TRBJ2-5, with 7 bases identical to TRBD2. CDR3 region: CASSVRLATQETQYF. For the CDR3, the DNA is TGTGCCAGCAGCGTGCGACTAGCCACACAAGAGACCCAGTACTTC.